These T cell receptor beta chains were read from a single sample in a study of T cell changes during pregnancy in multiple sclerosis. Assay: immunoSEQ multiplex PCR; the TCRdb copy retains only in-frame clones and omits some. The sample contains over 80,000 clones, just over 90% of which appear only once. Sequenced material: peripheral blood, taken in the second trimester of pregnancy. These receptors all stem from a female donor in good health, enrolled as a control in a pregnancy study. Both conserved end residues are trimmed from each CDR3.

TRBV11-2	TRBJ1-5	ASSPRGTGYNQPQH
TRBV7-9	TRBJ2-3	ASSLVSGSGNTQY
TRBV11-2	TRBJ1-1	ASSLALTIGPNTEAF
TRBV18	TRBJ2-3	ASSPLAGTDTQY
TRBV11-2	TRBJ1-2	ASSLARGQGRSYGYT
TRBV5-1	TRBJ2-7	ASRNDRVSDEQY
TRBV5-4	TRBJ2-7	ASSSDSREPLEQY
TRBV19	TRBJ1-4	ASSIRAGGEKLF
TRBV10-2	TRBJ1-6	ASREGKTGWEINSPLH
TRBV5-1	TRBJ1-2	ASSLGQPRYGYT
TRBV15	TRBJ1-5	ATLDRDNQPQH
TRBV6-5	TRBJ2-7	ASSRDTSYEQY
TRBV6-6	TRBJ2-1	ASSSGRSSGYNEQF
TRBV29-1	TRBJ1-2	SAAQRANYGYT
TRBV10-3	TRBJ2-7	AISGSLAGDDEQY
TRBV2	TRBJ2-5	ASRGQGRQETQY
TRBV7-9	TRBJ1-5	ASSLLATGNNQPQH
TRBV10-3	TRBJ2-5	AISAAATQETQY
TRBV7-6	TRBJ1-3	ASDRSTGNTIY
TRBV28	TRBJ1-2	ASSRTGSYGYT
TRBV29-1	TRBJ1-1	SGQGVTEAF
TRBV11-2	TRBJ2-7	ASSQGPGLAYEQY
TRBV19	TRBJ1-6	ASRSRRMDSPLH
TRBV28	TRBJ1-1	ASSPGGDKTEAF
TRBV27	TRBJ1-1	ASSFPGDREAF
TRBV23-1	TRBJ1-5	ASSQSKQRSGESNQPQH
TRBV6-5	TRBJ2-5	ASSYRGPTGETQY
TRBV4-1	TRBJ2-1	ASSLAGSNHNEQF
TRBV27	TRBJ1-2	ASSFRTGWGSQSLNYGYT
TRBV30	TRBJ1-2	AWARGNTGYT
TRBV10-2	TRBJ2-5	ASSDKEQETQY
TRBV21-1	TRBJ1-6	ASSKGRFSSYNSPLH
TRBV5-1	TRBJ2-1	ASSDWDFYNEQF
TRBV5-8	TRBJ1-5	ASSSGQLAPQH
TRBV28	TRBJ1-2	ASSLEAVAGYT
TRBV7-7	TRBJ1-1	ASSLERDTEAF
TRBV5-1	TRBJ2-3	ASSSITSLAGTDTQY
TRBV12-5	TRBJ2-2	ASGLSRGLGGELF
TRBV9	TRBJ2-1	ASSVNPTSGIEQF
TRBV9	TRBJ2-2	ASSTSGGGLGAFGELF
TRBV4-1	TRBJ2-1	ASSRERGFSFLRQF
TRBV7-9	TRBJ1-1	ASSPRGQGGTEAF
TRBV19	TRBJ1-2	ASSPRDFGGYT
TRBV4-1	TRBJ2-3	ASSQDRGTSGTDTQY
TRBV19	TRBJ1-1	ASSPYSTVNTEAF
TRBV30	TRBJ1-1	AWSPGQGNTEAF
TRBV7-9	TRBJ2-7	ASSGDSYEQY
TRBV7-6	TRBJ2-1	ASSETYNEQF